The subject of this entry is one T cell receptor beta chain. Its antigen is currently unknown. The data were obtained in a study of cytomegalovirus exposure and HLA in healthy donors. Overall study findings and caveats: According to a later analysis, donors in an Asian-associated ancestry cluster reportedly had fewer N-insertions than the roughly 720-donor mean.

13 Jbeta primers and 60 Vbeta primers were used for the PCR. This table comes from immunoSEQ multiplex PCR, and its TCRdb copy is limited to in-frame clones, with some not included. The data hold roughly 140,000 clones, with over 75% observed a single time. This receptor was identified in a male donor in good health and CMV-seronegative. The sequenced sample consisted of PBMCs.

The CDR3 DNA sequence: TGCAGCGTTGTCCGACTAGCGGGGCCGCCAACTATAGCGTTCTTC. It translates to CSVVRLAGPPTIAFF. This chain uses TRBV29-1 with TRBJ2-1, with 11 bases identical to TRBD2. The CDR3 consists of 15 residues. V lost 4 bases, J lost 15 bases, and 17 bases stayed unmatched. Germline values: CDR1 SQVTM, CDR2 ANQGSEA.